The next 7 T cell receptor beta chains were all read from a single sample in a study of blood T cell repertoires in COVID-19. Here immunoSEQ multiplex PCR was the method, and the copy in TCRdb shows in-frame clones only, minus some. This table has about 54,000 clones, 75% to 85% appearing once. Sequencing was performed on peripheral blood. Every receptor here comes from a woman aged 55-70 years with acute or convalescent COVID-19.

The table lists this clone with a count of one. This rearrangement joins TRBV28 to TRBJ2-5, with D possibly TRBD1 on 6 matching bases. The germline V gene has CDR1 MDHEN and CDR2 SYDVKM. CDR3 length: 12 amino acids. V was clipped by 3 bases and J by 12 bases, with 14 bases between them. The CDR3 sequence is CASSFPQGRKYF. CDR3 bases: TGTGCCAGCAGTTTCCCACAGGGTAGAAAGTACTTC.

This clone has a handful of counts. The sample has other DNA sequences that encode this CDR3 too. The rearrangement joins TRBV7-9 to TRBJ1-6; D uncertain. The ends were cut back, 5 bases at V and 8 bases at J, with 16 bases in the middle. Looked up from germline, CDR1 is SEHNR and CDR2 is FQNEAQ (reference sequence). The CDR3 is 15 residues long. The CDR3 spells CASSPRRSGDSPLHF. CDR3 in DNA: TGTGCCAGCAGCCCAAGGAGGTCCGGTGATTCACCCCTCCACTTT. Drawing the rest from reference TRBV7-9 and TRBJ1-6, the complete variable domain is DTGVSQNPRHKITKRGQNVTFRCDPISEHNRLYWYRQTLGQGPEFLTYFQNEAQLEKSRLLSDRFSAERPKGSFSTLEIQRTEQGDSAMYLCASSPRRSGDSPLHFGNGTRLTVT.

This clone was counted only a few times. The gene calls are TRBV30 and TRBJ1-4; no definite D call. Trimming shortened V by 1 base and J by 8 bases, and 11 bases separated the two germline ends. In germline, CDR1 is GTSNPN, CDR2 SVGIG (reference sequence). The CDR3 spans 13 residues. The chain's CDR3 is CAWSARAVEKLFF. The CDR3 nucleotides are TGTGCCTGGAGTGCTAGAGCGGTGGAAAAACTGTTTTTT.

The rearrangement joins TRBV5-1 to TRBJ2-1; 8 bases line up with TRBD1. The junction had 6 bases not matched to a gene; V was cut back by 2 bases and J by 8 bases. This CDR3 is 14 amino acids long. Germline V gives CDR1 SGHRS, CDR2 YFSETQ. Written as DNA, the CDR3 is TGCGCCAGCAGCTTAGGACAGGGTGGGGATGAGCAGTTCTTC. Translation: CASSLGQGGDEQFF.

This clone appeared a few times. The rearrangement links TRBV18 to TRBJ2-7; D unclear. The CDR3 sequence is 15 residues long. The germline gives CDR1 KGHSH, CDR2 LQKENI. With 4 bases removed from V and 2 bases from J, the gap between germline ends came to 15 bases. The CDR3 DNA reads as TGTGCCAGCTCACTAGACATTCAACACGCCTACGAGCAGTACTTC. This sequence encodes CASSLDIQHAYEQYF.

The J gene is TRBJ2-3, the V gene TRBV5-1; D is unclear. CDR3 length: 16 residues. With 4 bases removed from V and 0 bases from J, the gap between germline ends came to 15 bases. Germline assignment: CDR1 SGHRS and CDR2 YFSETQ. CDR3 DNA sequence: TGCGCCAGCAGCCCGGGTACACATTCTAGCACAGATACGCAGTATTTT. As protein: CASSPGTHSSTDTQYF.

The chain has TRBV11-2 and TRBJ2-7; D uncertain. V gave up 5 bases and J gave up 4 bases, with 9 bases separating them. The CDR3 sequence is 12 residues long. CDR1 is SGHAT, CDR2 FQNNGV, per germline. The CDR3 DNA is TGTGCCAGCAGCCAGACTCGATACGAGCAGTACTTC. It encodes CASSQTRYEQYF. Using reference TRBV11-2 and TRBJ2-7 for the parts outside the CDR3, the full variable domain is EAGVAQSPRYKIIEKRQSVAFWCNPISGHATLYWYQQILGQGPKLLIQFQNNGVVDDSQLPKDRFSAERLKGVDSTLKIQPAKLEDSAVYLCASSQTRYEQYFGPGTRLTVT.